These T cell receptor beta chains were read from a single sample in a study of cytomegalovirus exposure and HLA in healthy donors. Clones were read by immunoSEQ multiplex PCR, and TCRdb kept only the in-frame ones, dropping some. Among about 160,000 clones listed, approximately 77% were seen once. The sample was PBMCs. The receptors shown here come from a man between 50 and 59 years old in good health and CMV-seropositive. The CDR3 runs from the conserved cysteine through the conserved F or W. A D gene is named only where the DNA matches it firmly. Not every row has a clone size; where given, it reads once, few, many or a size class.

>TRBV29-1|-|TRBJ2-7|TRBD1
TGCAGCGCCCAAAGGGGACAGGGATCCTACGAGCAGTACTTC
CSAQRGQGSYEQYF
>TRBV27|few|TRBJ2-1|TRBD2
TGTGCCAGCAGTCTTAGCGGGGGGCGGTACAATGAGCAGTTCTTC
CASSLSGGRYNEQFF
>TRBV5-4|-|TRBJ2-5|TRBD2
TGTGCCAGCAGCTCCCCATTAGAGAGCGGGGGGGAGACCCAGTACTTC
CASSSPLESGGETQYF
>TRBV5-1|-|TRBJ2-5|-
TGCGCCAGCAGCTCCGGACTGTTTCGGGGATACCAAGAGACCCAGTACTTC
CASSSGLFRGYQETQYF
>TRBV19|-|TRBJ1-1|TRBD1
TGTGCCAGTACTGGACAGGGGGGCGTCACTGAAGCTTTCTTT
CASTGQGGVTEAFF
>TRBV11-3|-|TRBJ1-1|-
TGTGCCAGCAGCTTAGGCGGTAACTGGGACACTGAAGCTTTCTTT
CASSLGGNWDTEAFF
>TRBV7-6|-|TRBJ2-3|TRBD2
TGTGCCAGCAGCTTCAGCGGGGGGGTTGGGGATACGCAGTATTTT
CASSFSGGVGDTQYF
>TRBV29-1|-|TRBJ2-3|TRBD1
TGCAGCGTTGGAGTCCCGGGACAGGGGGCAGATACGCAGTATTTT
CSVGVPGQGADTQYF
>TRBV11-3|-|TRBJ1-1|TRBD1
TGTGCCAGCAGCTTAAGCGGACAGGATGACACTGAAGCTTTCTTT
CASSLSGQDDTEAFF
>TRBV11-2|-|TRBJ2-7|-
TGTGCCAGCAGCTTAGATTCTAGACTAGTTTACGAGCAGTACTTC
CASSLDSRLVYEQYF
>TRBV19|-|TRBJ2-1|TRBD1
TGTGCCAGTAGTATAGGCGGACAGGCCTTCGGGGATGAGCAGTTCTTC
CASSIGGQAFGDEQFF
>TRBV7-2|-|TRBJ1-3|-
TGTGCCAGCAGCCCAGCGTGGGGCACTGGAAACACCATATATTTT
CASSPAWGTGNTIYF
>TRBV6-1|-|TRBJ1-5|-
TGTGCCAGCAGTGAGGCAGGGGTGCAGCCCCAGCATTTT
CASSEAGVQPQHF
>TRBV5-4|-|TRBJ2-5|TRBD1
TGTGCCAGCAGCACAAGCGCCGGACAGGCAGGGGAAGAGACCCAGTACTTC
CASSTSAGQAGEETQYF
>TRBV28|few|TRBJ1-5|-
TGTGCCAGCAGTTTAGGTCGACAAGATCAGCCCCAGCATTTT
CASSLGRQDQPQHF
>TRBV6-5|-|TRBJ1-1|-
TGTGCCAGCAGTGGGCGGGGTGAAGCTTTCTTT
CASSGRGEAFF
>TRBV7-2|-|TRBJ2-1|TRBD2
TGTGCCAGCAGCGTAGGACTAGCGGGGGCCCCGCTTAGTGAGCAGTTCTTC
CASSVGLAGAPLSEQFF
>TRBV29-1|-|TRBJ1-5|TRBD1
TGCAGCGTCACGACAGGGGCCGGTCAGCCCCAGCATTTT
CSVTTGAGQPQHF
>TRBV7-2|-|TRBJ1-1|-
TGTGCCAGCAGCTTCGGAAGGCAGGGGAAGGGCACTGAAGCTTTCTTT
CASSFGRQGKGTEAFF
>TRBV7-2|-|TRBJ2-3|TRBD2
TGTGCCAGCAGCTTAGAGACAAGGGCTAGCGGTCGCAAGTATTTT
CASSLETRASGRKYF
>TRBV28|-|TRBJ1-2|-
TGTGCCAGCAGTTTGGGGAAGACAGGATTTAACTATGGCTACACCTTC
CASSLGKTGFNYGYTF
>TRBV4-3|-|TRBJ2-2|-
TGCGCCAGCAGCCAAGTTCGCGACACCGGGGAGCTGTTTTTT
CASSQVRDTGELFF
>TRBV2|-|TRBJ1-1|-
TGTGCCAGTTTACGGGGGAAAAACACTGAAGCTTTCTTT
CASLRGKNTEAFF
>TRBV7-2|-|TRBJ2-3|TRBD2
TGTGCCAGCAGCACTGGACTAGAAACAGATACGCAGTATTTT
CASSTGLETDTQYF
>TRBV4-2|-|TRBJ2-5|TRBD2
TGTGCCAGCAGCCGGATTTCGGGGGGGGGAGAGACCCAGTACTTC
CASSRISGGGETQYF
>TRBV28|-|TRBJ1-6|-
TGTGCCAGCAGTTTAACCGGGGAATATAATTCACCCCTCCACTTT
CASSLTGEYNSPLHF
>TRBV2|-|TRBJ2-5|-
TGTGCCAGCAGTGAGGGCGCGGGGGCGGTGGAGACCCAGTACTTC
CASSEGAGAVETQYF
>TRBV28|-|TRBJ1-2|TRBD1
TGTGCCAGCAGGTCAGGGGGAGGTATGATGGGCTACACCTTC
CASRSGGGMMGYTF
>TRBV7-8|-|TRBJ2-4|-
TGTGCCAGCAGCTTAGAAGGGGGGGCCCTATTCAAAAACATTCAGTACTTC
CASSLEGGALFKNIQYF
>TRBV7-9|-|TRBJ2-1|TRBD2
TGTGCCAGCGTGTTGGCGGGGGGGGGTGAGCAGTTCTTC
CASVLAGGGEQFF
>TRBV18|few|TRBJ1-2|TRBD1
TGTGCCAGCTCACCAGGGACAGGGGTTAACTATGGCTACACCTTC
CASSPGTGVNYGYTF
>TRBV9|-|TRBJ2-7|-
TGTGCCAGCAGCGTAGACCCCCTAATCCACGAGCAGTACTTC
CASSVDPLIHEQYF
>TRBV19|-|TRBJ1-5|TRBD1
TGTGCCAGTAGTAGCCGGGACAGTTATAGCAATCAGCCCCAGCATTTT
CASSSRDSYSNQPQHF
>TRBV5-4|-|TRBJ1-1|-
TGTGCCAGCAGCCATAGTTCGAACACTGAAGCTTTCTTT
CASSHSSNTEAFF
>TRBV14|-|TRBJ2-2|-
TGTGCCAGCAGCCAAGGGACAGCCCTCTACACCGGGGAGCTGTTTTTT
CASSQGTALYTGELFF
>TRBV29-1|-|TRBJ2-7|TRBD2
TGCAGCGTAAAGGCAGCGGGGGAGTACTACGAGCAGTACTTC
CSVKAAGEYYEQYF
>TRBV18|-|TRBJ2-3|-
TGTGCCAGCTCAGCTGCTCCTGAGTGGACAGATACGCAGTATTTT
CASSAAPEWTDTQYF
>TRBV19|few|TRBJ2-5|TRBD2
TGTGCCAGTAGTATTGGGAGGGCCCAAGAGACCCAGTACTTC
CASSIGRAQETQYF
>TRBV29-1|-|TRBJ1-4|-
TGCAGCGTTGAAGATAGCGGGGGAGGGTTGGATGAAAAGCTGTTTTTT
CSVEDSGGGLDEKLFF
>TRBV6-1|-|TRBJ1-5|TRBD1
TGTGCCAGCACGGTTGTCAGGGGGCGACAGCCCCAGCATTTT
CASTVVRGRQPQHF
>TRBV19|once|TRBJ1-1|TRBD1
TGTGCCAGTAGTACCCGACAGGGTATGGGAACTGAAGCTTTCTTT
CASSTRQGMGTEAFF
>TRBV27|-|TRBJ2-2|-
TGTGCCAGCAGTTTTTGGCCTGGGGGGGCGCCGTTGGACGGGGAGCTGTTTTTT
CASSFWPGGAPLDGELFF
>TRBV19|-|TRBJ2-2|TRBD1
TGTGCCAGTAGTATTCTGTCGGGACAGGGCCCCACCGGGGAGCTGTTTTTT
CASSILSGQGPTGELFF
>TRBV9|once|TRBJ2-3|-
TGTGCCAGCAGCGTTATAGCGGACCGCACAGATACGCAGTATTTT
CASSVIADRTDTQYF
>TRBV4-3|few|TRBJ2-7|-
TGCGCCAGCAGCCAGTTTGGAGGGAACGAGCAGTACTTC
CASSQFGGNEQYF
>TRBV6-5|-|TRBJ1-2|-
TGTGCCAGCAGTTACTCGGACAGCACATTCGCCTATGGCTACACCTTC
CASSYSDSTFAYGYTF
>TRBV6-5|-|TRBJ1-5|TRBD1
TGTGCCAGCAGCAGACAGGGGGCTTACAATCAGCCCCAGCATTTT
CASSRQGAYNQPQHF
>TRBV18|-|TRBJ1-2|-
TGTGCCAGCTCACCAGGGTCGGGGAGAAAAGGCTACTATGGCTACACCTTC
CASSPGSGRKGYYGYTF
>TRBV4-3|-|TRBJ2-7|-
TGCGCCAGCAGCCAAGCCCCAGATACTACCTACGAGCAGTACTTC
CASSQAPDTTYEQYF
>TRBV10-3|-|TRBJ1-4|TRBD1
TGTGCCATCAGCCCTGGGACAGTTGGTGAAAAACTGTTTTTT
CAISPGTVGEKLFF
>TRBV7-3|-|TRBJ2-3|TRBD2
TGTGCCAGCAGCTTAACTCCGACTAGCGGGGGTTCAGATACGCAGTATTTT
CASSLTPTSGGSDTQYF
>TRBV29-1|-|TRBJ2-7|-
TGCAGCGTTGAAGAATCGGGTCCAGGGGACGAGCAGTACTTC
CSVEESGPGDEQYF
>TRBV7-2|-|TRBJ1-1|TRBD1
TGTGCCAGCAGCTCCTTTCAGGGGGGAACTGAAGCTTTCTTT
CASSSFQGGTEAFF
>TRBV5-5|-|TRBJ1-2|-
TGTGCCAGCAGCTTGGAGGTCCGAGGCCCGCTGTTTGGCTACACCTTC
CASSLEVRGPLFGYTF
>TRBV9|once|TRBJ2-5|TRBD2
TGTGCCAGCAGCGTAGGGGGACTAGCTAAAGAGACCCAGTACTTC
CASSVGGLAKETQYF
>TRBV4-3|-|TRBJ1-5|TRBD1
TGCGCCAGCAGCCAGCATCCCGGGACAGCGGGGGGTCAGCCCCAGCATTTT
CASSQHPGTAGGQPQHF
>TRBV4-1|once|TRBJ2-7|TRBD1
TGCGCCAGCAGCCAACTCGGGACAGGGGATACCTACGAGCAGTACTTC
CASSQLGTGDTYEQYF